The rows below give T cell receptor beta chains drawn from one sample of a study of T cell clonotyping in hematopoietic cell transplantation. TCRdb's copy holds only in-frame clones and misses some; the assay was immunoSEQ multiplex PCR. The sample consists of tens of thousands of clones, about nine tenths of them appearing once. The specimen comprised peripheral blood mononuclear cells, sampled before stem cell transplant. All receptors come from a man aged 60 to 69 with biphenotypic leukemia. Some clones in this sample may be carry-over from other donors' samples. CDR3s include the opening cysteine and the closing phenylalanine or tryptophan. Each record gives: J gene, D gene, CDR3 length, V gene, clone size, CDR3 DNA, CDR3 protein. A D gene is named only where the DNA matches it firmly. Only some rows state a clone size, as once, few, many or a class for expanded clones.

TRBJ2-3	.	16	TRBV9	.	TGTGCCAGCAGCGTAGCGGAGGGGTACGTCAGAGATACGCAGTATTTT	CASSVAEGYVRDTQYF
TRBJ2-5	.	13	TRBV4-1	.	TGCGCCAGCAGCCGGACCGGGGTCGGCGCCCAGTACTTC	CASSRTGVGAQYF
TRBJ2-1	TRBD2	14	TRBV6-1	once	TGTGCCAGCAAATTAGCGGGAGGGAGGGATGAGCAGTTCTTC	CASKLAGGRDEQFF
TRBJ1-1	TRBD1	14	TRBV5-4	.	TGTGCCAGCAGCTTTGACAGGGAAGTCACTGAAGCTTTCTTT	CASSFDREVTEAFF
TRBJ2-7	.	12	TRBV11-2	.	TGTGCCAGCAGCTCAGCGTACTACGAGCAGTACTTC	CASSSAYYEQYF
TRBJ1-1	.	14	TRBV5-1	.	TGCGCCAGCAGCTTGGGTCCGGAATCCACTGAAGCTTTCTTT	CASSLGPESTEAFF
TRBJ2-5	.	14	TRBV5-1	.	TGCGCCAGCAGCACCGGACTCGACCAGGAGACCCAGTACTTC	CASSTGLDQETQYF
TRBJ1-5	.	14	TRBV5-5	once	TGTGCCAGCAGCCTCCCATATAGCAATCAGCCCCAGCATTTT	CASSLPYSNQPQHF
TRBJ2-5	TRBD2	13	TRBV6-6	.	TGTGCCCTACAGCGGGAGTGGGAAGGGACCCAGTACTTC	CALQREWEGTQYF
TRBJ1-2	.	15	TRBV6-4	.	TGTGCCAGCAGTGTGGATTTTGGGGCTAGCTATGGCTACACCTTC	CASSVDFGASYGYTF
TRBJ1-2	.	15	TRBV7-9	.	TGTGCCAGCAGCTCCTACCAAGGGGGGCTCTATGGCTACACCTTC	CASSSYQGGLYGYTF
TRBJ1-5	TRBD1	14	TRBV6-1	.	TGTGCCAGCAATGGCAGGGGGCGCAATCAGCCCCAGCATTTT	CASNGRGRNQPQHF
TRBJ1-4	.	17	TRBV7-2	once	TGTGCCAGCAGCTTAGCGCCTTTTGGGGGTGGGGATGAAAAACTGTTTTTT	CASSLAPFGGGDEKLFF
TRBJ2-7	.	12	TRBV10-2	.	TGCGCCACAACAGGAGCCGCCTACGAGCAGTACTTC	CATTGAAYEQYF
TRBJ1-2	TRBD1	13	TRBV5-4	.	TGTGCCAGCACCCTAGACAGGGGCTATGGCTACACCTTC	CASTLDRGYGYTF
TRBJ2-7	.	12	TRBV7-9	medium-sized	TGTGCCAGCAGCTTATTGCAGACCGAGCAGTACTTC	CASSLLQTEQYF
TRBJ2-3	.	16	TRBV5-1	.	TGCGCCAGCAGCTTGGCTCCAGCACAGGACGCGGATACGCAGTATTTT	CASSLAPAQDADTQYF
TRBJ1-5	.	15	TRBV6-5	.	TGTGCCAGCAGTACCGAGGGCGGATCCAATCAGCCCCAGCATTTT	CASSTEGGSNQPQHF
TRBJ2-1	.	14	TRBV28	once	TGTGCCAGCAGTGACGGACGGGTCTACAATGAGCAGTTCTTC	CASSDGRVYNEQFF
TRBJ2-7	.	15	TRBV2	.	TGTGCCAGCACTATGGGACGCACGTTTTCGTACGAGCAGTACTTC	CASTMGRTFSYEQYF
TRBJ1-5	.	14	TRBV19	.	TGTGCCAGTAGAAGTAGGGAGGGCGGTCAGCCCCAGCATTTT	CASRSREGGQPQHF
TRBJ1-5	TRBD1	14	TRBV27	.	TGTGCCAGCAGTTTGGGACAGGCCAATCAGCCCCAGCATTTT	CASSLGQANQPQHF
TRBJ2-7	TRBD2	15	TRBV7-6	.	TGTGCCAGCAGCTCACGGGGGGGGAACTCCTACGAGCAGTACTTC	CASSSRGGNSYEQYF
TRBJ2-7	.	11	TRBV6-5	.	TGTGCCAGCAGTTCCACCTACGAGCAGTACTTC	CASSSTYEQYF
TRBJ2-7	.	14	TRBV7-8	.	TGTGCCAGCAGCTTATTGAGGAGCTCCTACGAGCAGTACTTC	CASSLLRSSYEQYF
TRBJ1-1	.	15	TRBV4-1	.	TGCGCCAGCAGCCAAGCTGGGCCAGAGAACACTGAAGCTTTCTTT	CASSQAGPENTEAFF
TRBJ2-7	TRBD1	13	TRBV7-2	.	TGTGCCAGCAGCGGGACAGGGGCCTACGAGCAGTACTTC	CASSGTGAYEQYF
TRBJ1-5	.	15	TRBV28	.	TGTGCCAGCAGCCTTAGGCCAGGCCCCAATCAGCCCCAGCATTTT	CASSLRPGPNQPQHF
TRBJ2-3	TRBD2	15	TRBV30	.	TGTGCCTGGAGTAACTTAGCGGGAAGCACAGATACGCAGTATTTT	CAWSNLAGSTDTQYF
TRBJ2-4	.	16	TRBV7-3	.	TGTGCCAGCAGCATGGGCAGGGGTCAGGACAAAAACATTCAGTACTTC	CASSMGRGQDKNIQYF
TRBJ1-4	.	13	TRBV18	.	TGTGCCAGCTCACCTCGAGGTAATGAAAAACTGTTTTTT	CASSPRGNEKLFF
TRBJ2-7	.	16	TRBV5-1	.	TGCGCCAGCGCGGGAGACGGGGACGGAGGGGGCTACGAGCAGTACTTC	CASAGDGDGGGYEQYF
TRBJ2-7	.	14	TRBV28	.	TGTGCCAGCAGTTTCACCGTAAGCTCCTACGAGCAGTACTTC	CASSFTVSSYEQYF
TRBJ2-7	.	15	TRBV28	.	TGTGCCAGCAGTTTAGGCAGGGGATTTACCTACGAGCAGTACTTC	CASSLGRGFTYEQYF
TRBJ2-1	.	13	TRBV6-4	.	TGTGCCAGCAGTGCCCAACCCGGCAATGAGCAGTTCTTC	CASSAQPGNEQFF
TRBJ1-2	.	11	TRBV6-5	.	TGTGCCAGCATTGGGGACGGGAGCTACACCTTC	CASIGDGSYTF
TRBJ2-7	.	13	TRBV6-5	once	TGTGCCAGCCAACTAGCTCCCTCCTACGAGCAGTACTTC	CASQLAPSYEQYF
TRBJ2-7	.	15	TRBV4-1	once	TGCGCCAGCAGCCAGGGGAGGACAGCCATCTACGAGCAGTACTTC	CASSQGRTAIYEQYF
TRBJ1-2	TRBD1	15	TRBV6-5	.	TGTGCCAGCAGCCGGGACAGGGACGCTAACTATGGCTACACCTTC	CASSRDRDANYGYTF
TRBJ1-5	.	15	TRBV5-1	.	TGCGCCAGCAGCTTGGGAGGAGGCCTAAATCAGCCCCAGCATTTT	CASSLGGGLNQPQHF
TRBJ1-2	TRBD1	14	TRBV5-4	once	TGTGCCAGCAGCTTAGGTGGAGGGGGCGGCGGCTACACCTTC	CASSLGGGGGGYTF
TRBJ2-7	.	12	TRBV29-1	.	TGCAGCGTTGAAATAGGTGGTTACGAGCAGTACTTC	CSVEIGGYEQYF
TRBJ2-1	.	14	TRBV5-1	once	TGCGCCAGCACAAAGGTGGGGTCCTACAATGAGCAGTTCTTC	CASTKVGSYNEQFF
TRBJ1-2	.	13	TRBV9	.	TGTGCCAGCAGCGTAGATCCCAACTATGGCTACACCTTC	CASSVDPNYGYTF
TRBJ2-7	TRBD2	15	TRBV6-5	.	TGTGCCAGCACCCGAAACGAGGGGCTAGCGGGAGTGGAGTACTTC	CASTRNEGLAGVEYF
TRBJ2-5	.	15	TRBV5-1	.	TGCGCCAGCAGCTCATCAACAGGGACAAAAGAGACCCAGTACTTC	CASSSSTGTKETQYF
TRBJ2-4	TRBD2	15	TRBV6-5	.	TGTGCCAGCAGCGTGGGAGGGGCCAGACGGAGCATTCAGTACTTC	CASSVGGARRSIQYF
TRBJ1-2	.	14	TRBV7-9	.	TGTGCCAGCAGCCTAACAACGGGACTATATGGCTACACCTTC	CASSLTTGLYGYTF
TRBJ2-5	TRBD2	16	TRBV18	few	TGTGCCAGCTCACCGTACGGCGGGAGGGGGCAAGAGACCCAGTACTTC	CASSPYGGRGQETQYF
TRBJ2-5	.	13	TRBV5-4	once	TGTGCCAGCAGCCGACTAGTTTCAGAGACCCAGTACTTC	CASSRLVSETQYF
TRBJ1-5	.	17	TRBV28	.	TGTGCCAGCAGTTTAAGGAGCGGAGGATGGGGCAATCAGCCCCAGCATTTT	CASSLRSGGWGNQPQHF
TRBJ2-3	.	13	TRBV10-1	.	TGCGCCAGCAGTGAGTCCGGGACAGATACGCAGTATTTT	CASSESGTDTQYF